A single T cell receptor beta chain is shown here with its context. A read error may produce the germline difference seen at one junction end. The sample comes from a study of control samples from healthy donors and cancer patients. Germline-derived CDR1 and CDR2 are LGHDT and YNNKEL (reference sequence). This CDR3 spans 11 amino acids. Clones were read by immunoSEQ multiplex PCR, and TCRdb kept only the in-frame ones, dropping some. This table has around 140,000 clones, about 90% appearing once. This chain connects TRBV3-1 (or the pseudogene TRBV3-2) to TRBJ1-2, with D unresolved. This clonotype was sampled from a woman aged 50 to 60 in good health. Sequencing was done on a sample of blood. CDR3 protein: CASSQETKKEF. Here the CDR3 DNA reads TGTGCCAGCAGCCAAGAAACAAAAAAGGAATTC.